Listed below are T cell receptor beta chains from one sample, sequenced in a study of CD8+CD57+ T cells in acquired aplastic anemia. TCRdb used MiXCR to reprocess the reads, holding one entry per CDR3 protein. Among about 40,000 distinct CDR3 sequences listed, about 60% were seen once. Material: sorted CD4+, CD8+, or CD8+CD57+ T cells (not recorded which) from PBMCs. These receptors all stem from a human donor with aplastic anemia. Each CDR3 is given with its conserved first and last residue. Fields, in order: clone size, J gene, CDR3 length, D gene, V gene, CDR3 DNA, CDR3 protein. D genes are given only for firm matches. The listing skips clone size in some rows; elsewhere it reads once, few, many or a size class.

size: NA; J: TRBJ2-7; length: 14; D: TRBD1; V: TRBV7-2; DNA: TGTGCCAGCAGCTTCGGGACAGGGATCTACGAGCAGTACTTC; CDR3: CASSFGTGIYEQYF
size: NA; J: TRBJ1-1; length: 14; D: TRBD1; V: TRBV10-3; DNA: TGTGCCACCCGTACGGTACAGGGGCCTACTGAAGCTTTCTTT; CDR3: CATRTVQGPTEAFF
size: NA; J: TRBJ1-4; length: 14; D: NA; V: TRBV15; DNA: TGTGCCACCAGCAGAGAGGGACGTCGTGAAAAACTGTTTTTT; CDR3: CATSREGRREKLFF
size: many; J: TRBJ2-1; length: 16; D: TRBD1; V: TRBV7-3; DNA: TGTGCCAGCAGCATCACAGGGGGGATAATCTACAATGAGCAGTTCTTC; CDR3: CASSITGGIIYNEQFF
size: NA; J: TRBJ2-3; length: 13; D: NA; V: TRBV7-7; DNA: TGTGCTAGCAGCTTCCGAGAAACAGATACGCAGTATTTT; CDR3: CASSFRETDTQYF
size: NA; J: TRBJ1-3; length: 12; D: NA; V: TRBV7-9; DNA: TGTGCCAGCAGCTTCTCTGGAAACACCATATATTTT; CDR3: CASSFSGNTIYF
size: NA; J: TRBJ2-3; length: 13; D: NA; V: TRBV7-2; DNA: TGTGCCAGCAGCTCCGGTGGGGCAGATACGCAGTATTTT; CDR3: CASSSGGADTQYF
size: NA; J: TRBJ1-6; length: 16; D: NA; V: TRBV10-3; DNA: TGTGCCATCAGTGAGTCGAGTTCAGGTGGAGGTTCACCCCTCCACTTT; CDR3: CAISESSSGGGSPLHF
size: NA; J: TRBJ2-7; length: 14; D: NA; V: TRBV15; DNA: TGTGCCACCAGCAGAGGGGCAAACTCCTACGAGCAGTACTTC; CDR3: CATSRGANSYEQYF
size: few; J: TRBJ1-6; length: 15; D: TRBD1; V: TRBV19; DNA: TGTGCCAGTAGCACCGGACAGGGAGGACATTCACCCCTCCACTTT; CDR3: CASSTGQGGHSPLHF
size: NA; J: TRBJ1-2; length: 13; D: NA; V: TRBV25-1; DNA: TGTGCCAGCAGAGCAGGGTTAAACTATGGCTACACCTTC; CDR3: CASRAGLNYGYTF
size: once; J: TRBJ2-7; length: 14; D: TRBD1; V: TRBV10-3; DNA: TGTGCCACCTACCCTCGGACAGGGGGCTACGAGCAGTACTTC; CDR3: CATYPRTGGYEQYF
size: NA; J: TRBJ1-6; length: 13; D: NA; V: TRBV24-1; DNA: TGTGCCACCAGTGAAGGGCCTCGGGCACCCCTCCACTTT; CDR3: CATSEGPRAPLHF
size: few; J: TRBJ2-7; length: 14; D: TRBD1; V: TRBV19; DNA: TGTGCCAGTAGTATTAGCAGGGGGAGAGGCGAGCAGTACTTC; CDR3: CASSISRGRGEQYF
size: NA; J: TRBJ2-7; length: 13; D: NA; V: TRBV25-1; DNA: TGTGCCAGCAGTTTCGGAGTCCCCAACGAGCAGTACTTC; CDR3: CASSFGVPNEQYF
size: many; J: TRBJ2-3; length: 13; D: TRBD2; V: TRBV28; DNA: TGTGCCAGTAGCGGGGGGGCCACAGATACGCAGTATTTT; CDR3: CASSGGATDTQYF
size: NA; J: TRBJ2-3; length: 15; D: NA; V: TRBV25-1; DNA: TGTGCCAGCAGTGTTGCGGGGTTGGGCACAGATACGCAGTATTTT; CDR3: CASSVAGLGTDTQYF
size: few; J: TRBJ2-1; length: 12; D: TRBD2; V: TRBV15; DNA: TGTGCCACCAGCAGAGATCTAGCGGGGACGTTCTTC; CDR3: CATSRDLAGTFF
size: NA; J: TRBJ1-1; length: 16; D: TRBD1; V: TRBV7-8; DNA: TGTGCCAGCAGCATTAGGGGGGACAGGGATAACACTGAAGCTTTCTTT; CDR3: CASSIRGDRDNTEAFF
size: many; J: TRBJ2-7; length: 14; D: TRBD2; V: TRBV2; DNA: TGTGCCAGCAGTGGGAGCGGGGGGTTCTACGAGCAGTACTTC; CDR3: CASSGSGGFYEQYF
size: few; J: TRBJ2-7; length: 12; D: NA; V: TRBV29-1; DNA: TGCAGCGGAGGACACGGCTCCTACGAGCAGTACTTC; CDR3: CSGGHGSYEQYF
size: many; J: TRBJ1-1; length: 12; D: TRBD1; V: TRBV20-1; DNA: TGCAGTGCACCACAGGGGAGCACTGAAGCTTTCTTT; CDR3: CSAPQGSTEAFF
size: NA; J: TRBJ1-5; length: 13; D: NA; V: TRBV19; DNA: TGTGCCAGTAGTATACGTGAAAGCCAGCCCCAGCATTTT; CDR3: CASSIRESQPQHF
size: NA; J: TRBJ1-6; length: 15; D: NA; V: TRBV15; DNA: TGTGCCACCAGCACCCGGACGGGGGTTAATTCACCCCTCCACTTT; CDR3: CATSTRTGVNSPLHF
size: NA; J: TRBJ1-6; length: 14; D: TRBD1; V: TRBV25-1; DNA: TGTGCCAGCACCCCGGGACAGGGTCATTCACCCCTCCACTTT; CDR3: CASTPGQGHSPLHF
size: few; J: TRBJ2-2; length: 14; D: NA; V: TRBV2; DNA: TGTGCCAGCAGTGTTGGGCAGAACACCGGGGAGCTGTTTTTT; CDR3: CASSVGQNTGELFF
size: NA; J: TRBJ2-7; length: 14; D: NA; V: TRBV25-1; DNA: TGTGCCAGCAGCGTGACCCCGGGGGTCTACGAGCAGTACTTC; CDR3: CASSVTPGVYEQYF
size: many; J: TRBJ1-6; length: 14; D: NA; V: TRBV9; DNA: TGTGCCAGCAGCGTAGGGGGGGCAGGTTCACCCCTCCACTTT; CDR3: CASSVGGAGSPLHF
size: once; J: TRBJ2-7; length: 13; D: TRBD2; V: TRBV10-2; DNA: TGCGCCAGCAGAATAGCGGGGGGCTCCGAGCAGTACTTC; CDR3: CASRIAGGSEQYF
size: NA; J: TRBJ2-2; length: 16; D: TRBD1; V: TRBV11-1; DNA: TGTGCCAGCAGCTTAGGGGGACAGGGGGTCACCGGGGAGCTGTTTTTT; CDR3: CASSLGGQGVTGELFF
size: NA; J: TRBJ2-5; length: 13; D: NA; V: TRBV19; DNA: TGTGCCAGTAGTGTACAGGGATTCGAGACCCAGTACTTC; CDR3: CASSVQGFETQYF
size: NA; J: TRBJ2-7; length: 13; D: NA; V: TRBV2; DNA: TGTGCCAGCAGTGGGATAGGGGATTTCGAGCAGTACTTC; CDR3: CASSGIGDFEQYF
size: NA; J: TRBJ1-2; length: 13; D: NA; V: TRBV2; DNA: TGTGCCAGCAGTGAAGGGACAGTAAATGGCTACACCTTC; CDR3: CASSEGTVNGYTF
size: NA; J: TRBJ1-3; length: 15; D: TRBD1; V: TRBV25-1; DNA: TGTGCCAGCAGTGAAGGGACAGCGGCTCGAAACACCATATATTTT; CDR3: CASSEGTAARNTIYF
size: NA; J: TRBJ2-3; length: 12; D: NA; V: TRBV19; DNA: TGTGCCAGCAGTTACGGGCCGGATACGCAGTATTTT; CDR3: CASSYGPDTQYF
size: NA; J: TRBJ2-7; length: 16; D: NA; V: TRBV29-1; DNA: TGCAGCGTTGAAGAGGCAGGGTGGAGGGGGCTATACGAGCAGTACTTC; CDR3: CSVEEAGWRGLYEQYF
size: NA; J: TRBJ1-1; length: 15; D: NA; V: TRBV20-1; DNA: TGCAGTGTCGACTCAAGGGACGCTAGGGGCACTGAAGCTTTCTTT; CDR3: CSVDSRDARGTEAFF
size: NA; J: TRBJ1-5; length: 14; D: NA; V: TRBV19; DNA: TGTGCCAGTAGTATAGAACGGAGGGACAAGCCCCAGCATTTT; CDR3: CASSIERRDKPQHF
size: NA; J: TRBJ1-2; length: 13; D: NA; V: TRBV29-1; DNA: TGCAGCGTTGATTCCCGGGGAGACTATGGCTACACCTTC; CDR3: CSVDSRGDYGYTF
size: many; J: TRBJ2-1; length: 14; D: TRBD2; V: TRBV4-2; DNA: TGTGCCAGTACCCTAGCGGGGGGAGGCAATGAGCAGTTCTTC; CDR3: CASTLAGGGNEQFF
size: few; J: TRBJ1-6; length: 15; D: NA; V: TRBV27; DNA: TGTGCCAGCACTTCGCTTGGGGCCTATAATTCACCCCTCCACTTT; CDR3: CASTSLGAYNSPLHF
size: many; J: TRBJ1-3; length: 15; D: NA; V: TRBV7-9; DNA: TGTGCCAGCAGCCCGCCGCCCTACTCTGGAAACACCATATATTTT; CDR3: CASSPPPYSGNTIYF
size: many; J: TRBJ1-6; length: 15; D: NA; V: TRBV5-6; DNA: TGTGCCAGCAGCTTGTGGGGGTCCTATAATTCACCCCTCCACTTT; CDR3: CASSLWGSYNSPLHF
size: NA; J: TRBJ2-1; length: 11; D: NA; V: TRBV20-1; DNA: TGCAGTGCGGGCGACTACAATGAGCAGTTCTTC; CDR3: CSAGDYNEQFF
size: many; J: TRBJ2-7; length: 11; D: NA; V: TRBV6-1; DNA: TGTGCCAGCAGTGATAGGTACGAGCAGTACTTC; CDR3: CASSDRYEQYF
size: many; J: TRBJ1-2; length: 15; D: TRBD1; V: TRBV5-1; DNA: TGCGCCAGCAGCTTGGGGGGAGGGGGCGACTATGGCTACACCTTC; CDR3: CASSLGGGGDYGYTF
size: NA; J: TRBJ1-1; length: 13; D: NA; V: TRBV5-5; DNA: TGTGCCAGCAGCTTAAACAGGGACACTGAAGCTTTCTTT; CDR3: CASSLNRDTEAFF
size: few; J: TRBJ2-7; length: 12; D: NA; V: TRBV20-1; DNA: TGCAGTGCTAGCGACAGGTCCTACGAGCAGTACTTC; CDR3: CSASDRSYEQYF
size: many; J: TRBJ2-5; length: 14; D: TRBD2; V: TRBV2; DNA: TGTGCCAGCAGTGGTGGCGGGGGGGGAGAGACCCAGTACTTC; CDR3: CASSGGGGGETQYF
size: once; J: TRBJ1-5; length: 13; D: TRBD1; V: TRBV20-1; DNA: TGCAGTGCTAGGACAGGGAGCGAGCAGCCCCAGCATTTT; CDR3: CSARTGSEQPQHF
size: NA; J: TRBJ2-7; length: 15; D: NA; V: TRBV11-2; DNA: TGTGCCAGCAGCTTAGTGGCCGAGAAGGGTTGTGAGCAGTACTTC; CDR3: CASSLVAEKGCEQYF
size: NA; J: TRBJ2-7; length: 12; D: NA; V: TRBV7-8; DNA: TGTGCCAGCAGCTTACTGGGCCCCGAGCAGTACTTC; CDR3: CASSLLGPEQYF
size: NA; J: TRBJ1-6; length: 15; D: NA; V: TRBV2; DNA: TGTGCCAGCAGCGGGGGGCAGGTCTATAATTCACCCCTCCACTTT; CDR3: CASSGGQVYNSPLHF
size: NA; J: TRBJ2-7; length: 15; D: NA; V: TRBV4-2; DNA: TGTGCCAGCAGCCAACCTAGAGACCTTTCCTACGAGCAGTACTTC; CDR3: CASSQPRDLSYEQYF
size: NA; J: TRBJ1-1; length: 11; D: NA; V: TRBV29-1; DNA: TGCAGCGTTGACGGACGCTACGAAGCTTTCTTT; CDR3: CSVDGRYEAFF
size: NA; J: TRBJ1-1; length: 14; D: NA; V: TRBV6-1; DNA: TGTGCCAGCAGTGAGTCCGCCGCCCCCACTGAAGCTTTCTTT; CDR3: CASSESAAPTEAFF
size: few; J: TRBJ2-1; length: 12; D: NA; V: TRBV15; DNA: TGTGCCACCAGCAGAGAAGCACAGCGAGAGTTCTTC; CDR3: CATSREAQREFF
size: many; J: TRBJ1-2; length: 14; D: TRBD1; V: TRBV5-5; DNA: TGTGCCAGCAGCTTAAACGGACAGGGGTATGGCTACACCTTC; CDR3: CASSLNGQGYGYTF
size: NA; J: TRBJ2-7; length: 15; D: TRBD2; V: TRBV10-3; DNA: TGTGCCATCAGTGCCCGGACTAGCGGGTTCTACGAGCAGTACTTC; CDR3: CAISARTSGFYEQYF